What follows is one TCR beta chain and its context. This entry comes from a study of blood T cell repertoires in COVID-19. The assay was immunoSEQ multiplex PCR, and TCRdb's table has in-frame clones only and misses some. The sample includes 180,000 or so clones, about 80% of them seen just once. The CDR3 totals 15 residues. CDR1 is LNHDA and CDR2 is SQIVND in the germline V gene (reference sequence). The V segment lost 3 bases and the J segment 2 bases; nucleotides outside the gene matches: 5. The sequencing sample was made of PBMCs or T cells enriched from blood (not recorded which). The gene calls are TRBV19 and TRBJ2-7, with TRBD2 matching over 9 bases. The clonotype comes from a man in his sixties who had been exposed to COVID-19. The CDR3 coding sequence is TGTGCCAGTAGTATCTTAGCGGGAGTGGCCTACGAGCAGTACTTC. It translates to CASSILAGVAYEQYF.